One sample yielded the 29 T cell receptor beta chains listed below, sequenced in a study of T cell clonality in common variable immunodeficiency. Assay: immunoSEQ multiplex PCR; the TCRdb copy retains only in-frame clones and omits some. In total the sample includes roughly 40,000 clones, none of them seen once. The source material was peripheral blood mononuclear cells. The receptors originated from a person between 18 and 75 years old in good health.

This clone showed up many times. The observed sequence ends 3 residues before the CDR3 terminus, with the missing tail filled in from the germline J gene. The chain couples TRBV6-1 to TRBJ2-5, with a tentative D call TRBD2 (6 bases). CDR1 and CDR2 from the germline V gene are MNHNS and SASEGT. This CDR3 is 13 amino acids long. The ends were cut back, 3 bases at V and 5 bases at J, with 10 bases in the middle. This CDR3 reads CASSEEGVETQYF. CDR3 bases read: TGTGCCAGCAGTGAGGAGGGTGTGGAGACC.

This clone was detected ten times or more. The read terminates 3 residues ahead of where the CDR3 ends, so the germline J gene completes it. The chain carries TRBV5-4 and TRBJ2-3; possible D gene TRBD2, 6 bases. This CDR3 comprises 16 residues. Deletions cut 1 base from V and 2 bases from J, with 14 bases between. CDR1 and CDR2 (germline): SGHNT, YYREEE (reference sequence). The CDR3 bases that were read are TGTGCCAGCAGCTTGAGAGTAGCGGTCTCCACAGATACG. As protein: CASSLRVAVSTDT. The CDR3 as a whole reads CASSLRVAVSTDTQYF.

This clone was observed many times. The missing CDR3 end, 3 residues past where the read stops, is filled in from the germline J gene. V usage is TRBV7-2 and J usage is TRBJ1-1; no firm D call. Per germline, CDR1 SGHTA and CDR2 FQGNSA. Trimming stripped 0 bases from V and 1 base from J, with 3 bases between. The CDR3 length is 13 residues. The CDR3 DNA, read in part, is TGTGCCAGCAGCTTAGCCCAGAACACTGAA. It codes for CASSLAQNTE. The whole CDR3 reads CASSLAQNTEAFF.

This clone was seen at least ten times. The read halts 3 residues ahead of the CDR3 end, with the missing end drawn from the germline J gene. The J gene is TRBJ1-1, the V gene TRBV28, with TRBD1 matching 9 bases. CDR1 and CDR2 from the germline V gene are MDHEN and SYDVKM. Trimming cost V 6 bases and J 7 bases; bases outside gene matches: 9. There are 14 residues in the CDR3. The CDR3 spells CASRHPGQGVEAFF. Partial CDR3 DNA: TGTGCCAGCAGGCACCCGGGACAGGGAGTTGAA.

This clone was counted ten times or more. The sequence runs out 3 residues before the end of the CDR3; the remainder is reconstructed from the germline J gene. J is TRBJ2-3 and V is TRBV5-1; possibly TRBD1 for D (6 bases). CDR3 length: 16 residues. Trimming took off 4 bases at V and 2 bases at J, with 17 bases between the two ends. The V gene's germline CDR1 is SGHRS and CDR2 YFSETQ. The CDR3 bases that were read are TGCGCCAGCAGCGGCCGCAGGGGCCAGTTCACAGATACG. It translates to CASSGRRGQFTDT. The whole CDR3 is CASSGRRGQFTDTQYF.

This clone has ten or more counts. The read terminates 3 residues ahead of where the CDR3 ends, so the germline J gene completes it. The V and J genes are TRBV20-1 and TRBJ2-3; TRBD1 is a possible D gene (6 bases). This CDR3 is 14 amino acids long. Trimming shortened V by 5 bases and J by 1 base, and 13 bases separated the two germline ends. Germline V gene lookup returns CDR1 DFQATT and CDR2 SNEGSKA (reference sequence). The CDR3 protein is CSAPQGTRTDTQYF. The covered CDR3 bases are TGCAGTGCTCCCCAGGGGACCCGCACAGATACG.

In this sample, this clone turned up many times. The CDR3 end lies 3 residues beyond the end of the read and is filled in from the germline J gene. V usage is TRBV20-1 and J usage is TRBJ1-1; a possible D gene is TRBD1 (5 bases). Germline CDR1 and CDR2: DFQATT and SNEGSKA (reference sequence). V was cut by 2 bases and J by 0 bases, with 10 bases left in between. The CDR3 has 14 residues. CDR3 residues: CSARKGGVNTEAFF. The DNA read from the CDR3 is TGCAGTGCTAGAAAGGGAGGGGTGAACACTGAA.

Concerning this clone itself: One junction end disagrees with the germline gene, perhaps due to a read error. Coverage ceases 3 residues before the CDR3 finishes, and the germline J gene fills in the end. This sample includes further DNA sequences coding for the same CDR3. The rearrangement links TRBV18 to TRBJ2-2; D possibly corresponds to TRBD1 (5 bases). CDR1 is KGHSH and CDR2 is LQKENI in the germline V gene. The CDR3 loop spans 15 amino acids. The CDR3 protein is CASSRTKGHTGELFF. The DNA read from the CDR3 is TGTGCTAGCTCAAGAACCAAGGGGCACACCGGGGAG.

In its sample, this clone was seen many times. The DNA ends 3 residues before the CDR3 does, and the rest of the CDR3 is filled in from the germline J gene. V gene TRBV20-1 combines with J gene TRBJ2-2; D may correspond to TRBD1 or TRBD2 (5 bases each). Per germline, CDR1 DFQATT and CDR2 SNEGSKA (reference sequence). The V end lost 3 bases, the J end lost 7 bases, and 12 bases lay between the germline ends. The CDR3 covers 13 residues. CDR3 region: CSARSSGSGELFF. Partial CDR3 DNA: TGCAGTGCTAGGAGCTCAGGGAGCGGGGAG.

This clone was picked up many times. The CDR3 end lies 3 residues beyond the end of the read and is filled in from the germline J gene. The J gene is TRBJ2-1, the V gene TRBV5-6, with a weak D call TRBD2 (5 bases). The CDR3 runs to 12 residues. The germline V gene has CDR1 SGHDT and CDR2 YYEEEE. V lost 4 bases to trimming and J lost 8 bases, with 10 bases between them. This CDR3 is CASSGRRDEQFF. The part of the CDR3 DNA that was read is TGTGCCAGCAGCGGCCGGCGGGATGAG. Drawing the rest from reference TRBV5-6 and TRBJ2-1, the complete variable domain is DAGVTQSPTHLIKTRGQQVTLRCSPKSGHDTVSWYQQALGQGPQFIFQYYEEEERQRGNFPDRFSGHQFPNYSSELNVNALLLGDSALYLCASSGRRDEQFFGPGTRLTVL.

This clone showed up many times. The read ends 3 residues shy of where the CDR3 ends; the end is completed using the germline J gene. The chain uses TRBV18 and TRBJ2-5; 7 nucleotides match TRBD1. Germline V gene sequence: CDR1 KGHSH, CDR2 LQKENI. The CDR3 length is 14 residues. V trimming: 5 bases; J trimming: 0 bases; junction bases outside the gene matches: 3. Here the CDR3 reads CASSYTGDQETQYF. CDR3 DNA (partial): TGTGCCAGCTCATACACAGGGGACCAAGAGACC.

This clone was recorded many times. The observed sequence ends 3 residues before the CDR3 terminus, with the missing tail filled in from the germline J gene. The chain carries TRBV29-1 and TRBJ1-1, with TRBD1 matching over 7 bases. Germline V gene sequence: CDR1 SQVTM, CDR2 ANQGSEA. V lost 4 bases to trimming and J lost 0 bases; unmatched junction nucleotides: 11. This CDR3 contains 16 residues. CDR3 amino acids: CSVGGAAGGLNTEAFF. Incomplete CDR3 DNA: TGCAGCGTTGGGGGGGCGGCAGGGGGACTGAACACTGAA.

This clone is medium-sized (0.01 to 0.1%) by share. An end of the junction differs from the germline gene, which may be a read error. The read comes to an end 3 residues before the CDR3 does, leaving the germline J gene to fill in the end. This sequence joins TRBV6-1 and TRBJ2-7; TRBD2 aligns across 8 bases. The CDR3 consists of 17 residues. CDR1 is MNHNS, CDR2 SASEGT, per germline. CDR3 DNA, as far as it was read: TGTGCCAGCAGTCAAGCACTAGCGGACTATCCCTCCTACGAG. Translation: CASSQALADYPSYE. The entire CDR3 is CASSQALADYPSYEQYF.

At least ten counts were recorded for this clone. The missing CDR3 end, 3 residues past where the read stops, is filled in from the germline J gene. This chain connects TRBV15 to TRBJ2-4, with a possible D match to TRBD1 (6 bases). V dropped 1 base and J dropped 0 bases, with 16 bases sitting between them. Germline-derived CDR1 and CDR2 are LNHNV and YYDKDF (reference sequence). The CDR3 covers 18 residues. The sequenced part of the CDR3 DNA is TGTGCCACCAGCAGAGCCCTACAGGGAACCCTAGCCAAAAACATT. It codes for CATSRALQGTLAKNI. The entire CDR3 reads CATSRALQGTLAKNIQYF.

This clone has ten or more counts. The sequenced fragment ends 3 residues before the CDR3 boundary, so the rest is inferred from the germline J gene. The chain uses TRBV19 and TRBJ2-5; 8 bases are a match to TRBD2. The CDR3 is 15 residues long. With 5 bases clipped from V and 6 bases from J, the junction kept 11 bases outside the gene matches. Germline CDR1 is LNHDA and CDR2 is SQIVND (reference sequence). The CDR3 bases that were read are TGTGCCAGTAGTGCAGAGAGCGGGAGTTTCCAGACC. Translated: CASSAESGSFQT. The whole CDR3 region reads CASSAESGSFQTQYF.

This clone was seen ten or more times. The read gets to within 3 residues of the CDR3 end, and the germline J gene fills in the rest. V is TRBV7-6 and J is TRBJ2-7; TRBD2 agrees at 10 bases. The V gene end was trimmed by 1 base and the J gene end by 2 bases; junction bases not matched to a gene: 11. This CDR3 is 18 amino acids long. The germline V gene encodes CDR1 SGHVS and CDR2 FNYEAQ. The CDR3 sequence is CASSLGSGLAVLTYEQYF. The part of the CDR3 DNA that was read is TGTGCCAGCAGCTTAGGAAGTGGACTAGCGGTTCTCACCTACGAG.

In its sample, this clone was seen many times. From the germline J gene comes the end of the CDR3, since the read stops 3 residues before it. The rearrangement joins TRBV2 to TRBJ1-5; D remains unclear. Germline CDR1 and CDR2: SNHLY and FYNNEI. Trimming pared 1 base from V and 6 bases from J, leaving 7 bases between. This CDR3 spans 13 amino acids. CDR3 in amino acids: CASSEGGTQPQHF. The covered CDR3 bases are TGTGCCAGCAGTGAAGGCGGCACTCAGCCC.

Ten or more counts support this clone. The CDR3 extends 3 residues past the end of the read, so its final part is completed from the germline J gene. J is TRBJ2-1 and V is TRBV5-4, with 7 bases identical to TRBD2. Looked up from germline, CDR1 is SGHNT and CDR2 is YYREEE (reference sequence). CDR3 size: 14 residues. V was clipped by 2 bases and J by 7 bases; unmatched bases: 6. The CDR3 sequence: CASSFSWGGNEQFF. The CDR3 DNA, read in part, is TGTGCCAGCAGCTTTTCGTGGGGGGGAAATGAG.

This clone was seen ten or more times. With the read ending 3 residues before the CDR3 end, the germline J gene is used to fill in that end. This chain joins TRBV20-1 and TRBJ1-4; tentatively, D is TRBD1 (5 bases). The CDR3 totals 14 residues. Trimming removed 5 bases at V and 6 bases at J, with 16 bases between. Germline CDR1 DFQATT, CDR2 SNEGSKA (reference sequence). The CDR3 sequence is CSARRSRGDEKLFF. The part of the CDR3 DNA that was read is TGCAGTGCTCGCAGAAGTCGGGGGGATGAAAAA.

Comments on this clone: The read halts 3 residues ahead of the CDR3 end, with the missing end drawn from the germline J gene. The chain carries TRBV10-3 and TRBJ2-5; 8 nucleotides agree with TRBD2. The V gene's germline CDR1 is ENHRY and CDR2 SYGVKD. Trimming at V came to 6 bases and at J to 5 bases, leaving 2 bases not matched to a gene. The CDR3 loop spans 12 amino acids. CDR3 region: CAISGGAETQYF. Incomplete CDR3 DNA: TGTGCCATCAGCGGGGGGGCGGAGACC.

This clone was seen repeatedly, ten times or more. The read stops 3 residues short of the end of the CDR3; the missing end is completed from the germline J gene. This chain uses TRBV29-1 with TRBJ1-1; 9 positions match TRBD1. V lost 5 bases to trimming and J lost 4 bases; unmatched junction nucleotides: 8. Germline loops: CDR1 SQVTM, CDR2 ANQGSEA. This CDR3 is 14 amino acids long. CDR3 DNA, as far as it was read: TGCAGCGTTCCCGGACAGGGGTTGAGCACTGAA. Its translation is CSVPGQGLSTE. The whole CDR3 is CSVPGQGLSTEAFF.

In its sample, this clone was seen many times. The DNA read from the CDR3 is TGTGCCAGCAGTGAGGACAGGGGAGACTCAGATACG. Residues: CASSEDRGDSDT. The CDR3 reads in full as CASSEDRGDSDTQYF. The chain links TRBV2 to TRBJ2-3, with 9 nucleotides matching TRBD1. The missing CDR3 end, 3 residues past where the read stops, is filled in from the germline J gene. Per germline, CDR1 SNHLY and CDR2 FYNNEI. V shed 3 bases, J shed 4 bases, and the junction held 5 bases outside the gene matches. The CDR3 is 15 amino acids.

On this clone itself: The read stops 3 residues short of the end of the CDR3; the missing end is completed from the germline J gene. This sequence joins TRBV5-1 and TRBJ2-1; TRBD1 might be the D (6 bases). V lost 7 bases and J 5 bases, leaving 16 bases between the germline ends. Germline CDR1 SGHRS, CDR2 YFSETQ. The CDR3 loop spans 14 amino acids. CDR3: CASQPLQGDNEQFF. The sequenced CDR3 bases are TGCGCCAGCCAACCTCTACAGGGAGACAATGAG.

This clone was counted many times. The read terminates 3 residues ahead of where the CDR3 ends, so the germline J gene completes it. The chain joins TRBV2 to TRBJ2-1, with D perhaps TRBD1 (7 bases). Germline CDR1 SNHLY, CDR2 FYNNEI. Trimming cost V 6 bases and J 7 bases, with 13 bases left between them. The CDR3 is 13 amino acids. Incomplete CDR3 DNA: TGTGCCAGCAGCCTACAGGGGAGGAATGAG. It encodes CASSLQGRNE. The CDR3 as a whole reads CASSLQGRNEQFF.

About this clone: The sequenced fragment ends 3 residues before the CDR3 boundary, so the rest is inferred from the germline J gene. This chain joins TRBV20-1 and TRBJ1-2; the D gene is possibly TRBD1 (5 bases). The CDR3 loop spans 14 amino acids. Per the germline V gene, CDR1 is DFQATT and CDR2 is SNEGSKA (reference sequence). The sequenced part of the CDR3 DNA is TGCAGTGCTAGAGATGGTCTGCGGGGGGATGAC. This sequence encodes CSARDGLRGDD. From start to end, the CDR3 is CSARDGLRGDDYTF.

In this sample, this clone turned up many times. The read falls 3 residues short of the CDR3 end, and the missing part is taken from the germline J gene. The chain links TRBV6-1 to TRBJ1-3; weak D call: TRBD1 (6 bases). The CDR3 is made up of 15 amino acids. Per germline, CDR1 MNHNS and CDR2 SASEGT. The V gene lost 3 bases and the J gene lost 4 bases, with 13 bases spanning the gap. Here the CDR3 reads CASSDLQGTGNTIYF. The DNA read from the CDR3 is TGTGCCAGCAGTGACCTTCAGGGGACCGGAAACACC.

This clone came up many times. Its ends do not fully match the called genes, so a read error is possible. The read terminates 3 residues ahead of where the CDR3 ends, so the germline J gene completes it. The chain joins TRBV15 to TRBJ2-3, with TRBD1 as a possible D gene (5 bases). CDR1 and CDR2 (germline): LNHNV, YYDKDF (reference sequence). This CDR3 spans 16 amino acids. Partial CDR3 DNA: TGTGCCACCAGCCGAGAACTCAGGGTTAGCACAGATACG. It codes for CATSRELRVSTDT. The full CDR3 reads CATSRELRVSTDTQYF.

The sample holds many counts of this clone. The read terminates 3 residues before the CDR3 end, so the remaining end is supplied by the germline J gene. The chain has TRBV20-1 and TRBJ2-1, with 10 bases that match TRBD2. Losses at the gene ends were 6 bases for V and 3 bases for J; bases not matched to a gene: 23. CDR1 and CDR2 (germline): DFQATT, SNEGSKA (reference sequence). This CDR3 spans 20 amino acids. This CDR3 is CSATWPQGARSGRNYNEQFF. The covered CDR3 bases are TGCAGTGCAACGTGGCCCCAGGGCGCACGTAGCGGGAGGAACTACAATGAG.

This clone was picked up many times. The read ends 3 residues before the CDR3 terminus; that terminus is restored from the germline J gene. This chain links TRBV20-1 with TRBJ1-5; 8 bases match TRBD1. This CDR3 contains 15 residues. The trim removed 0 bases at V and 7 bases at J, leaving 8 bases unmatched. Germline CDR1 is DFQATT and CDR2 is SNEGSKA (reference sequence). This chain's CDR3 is CSARDWGTGGQPQHF. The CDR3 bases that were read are TGCAGTGCTAGAGATTGGGGAACAGGGGGACAGCCC.